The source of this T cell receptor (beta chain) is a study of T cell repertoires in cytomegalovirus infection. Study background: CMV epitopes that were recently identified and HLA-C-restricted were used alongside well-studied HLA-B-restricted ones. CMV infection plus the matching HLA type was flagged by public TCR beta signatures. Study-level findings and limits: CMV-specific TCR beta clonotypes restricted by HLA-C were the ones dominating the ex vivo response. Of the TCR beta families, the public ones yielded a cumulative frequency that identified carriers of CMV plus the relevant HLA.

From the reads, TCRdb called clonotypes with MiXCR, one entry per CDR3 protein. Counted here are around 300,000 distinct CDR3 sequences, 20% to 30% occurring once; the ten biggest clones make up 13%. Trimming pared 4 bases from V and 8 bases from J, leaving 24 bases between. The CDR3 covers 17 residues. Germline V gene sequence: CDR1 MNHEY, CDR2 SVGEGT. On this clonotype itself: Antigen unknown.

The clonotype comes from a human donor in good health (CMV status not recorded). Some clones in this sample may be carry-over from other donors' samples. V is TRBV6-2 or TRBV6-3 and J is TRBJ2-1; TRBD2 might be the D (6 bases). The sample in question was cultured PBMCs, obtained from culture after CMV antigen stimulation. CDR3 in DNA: TGTGCCAGCAGTTTCTACTCCCTCGCGACTAGATTCGATGAGCAGTTCTTC. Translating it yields CASSFYSLATRFDEQFF.